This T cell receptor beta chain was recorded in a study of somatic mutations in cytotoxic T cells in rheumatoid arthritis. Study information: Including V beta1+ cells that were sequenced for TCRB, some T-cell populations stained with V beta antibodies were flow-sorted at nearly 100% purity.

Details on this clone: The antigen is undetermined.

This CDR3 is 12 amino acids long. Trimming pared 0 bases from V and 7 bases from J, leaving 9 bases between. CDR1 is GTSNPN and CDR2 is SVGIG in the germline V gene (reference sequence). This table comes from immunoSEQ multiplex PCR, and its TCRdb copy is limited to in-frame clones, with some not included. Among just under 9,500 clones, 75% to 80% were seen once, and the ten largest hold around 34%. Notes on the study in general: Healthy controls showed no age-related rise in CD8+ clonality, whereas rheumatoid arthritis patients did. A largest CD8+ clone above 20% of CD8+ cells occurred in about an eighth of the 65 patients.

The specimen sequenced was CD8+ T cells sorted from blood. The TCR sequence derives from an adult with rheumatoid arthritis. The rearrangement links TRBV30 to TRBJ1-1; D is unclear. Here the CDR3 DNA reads TGTGCCTGGAGTGTGGGGTTTGATGAAGCTTTCTTT. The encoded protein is CAWSVGFDEAFF.